The 21 T cell receptor beta chains reported below all come from one sample, sequenced in a study of T cell responses to AZD1222 COVID-19 vaccine. TCRdb's table, derived via immunoSEQ multiplex PCR, lists solely in-frame clones and lacks some. The sample contains approximately 220,000 clones, just over 90% of which appear only once. This material consisted of peripheral blood, taken on day 0 of MenACWY control vaccination. These receptors all come from an adult in good health.

J is TRBJ1-4 and V is TRBV4-1, with D possibly being TRBD1 (6 bases). This CDR3 is built from 15 residues. Germline values: CDR1 MGHRA, CDR2 YSYEKL. Trimming pared 1 base from V and 7 bases from J, leaving 13 bases between. The CDR3 reads CASSQGGLRGEKLFF. The CDR3 DNA reads as TGCGCCAGCAGCCAAGGGGGGCTCCGGGGTGAAAAACTGTTTTTT.

V usage is TRBV10-1 and J usage is TRBJ1-1; the D is unclear. Germline CDR1 is WNHNN and CDR2 is SYGVQD (reference sequence). This CDR3 has 13 amino acids. The ends were cut back, 5 bases at V and 6 bases at J, with 13 bases in the middle. CDR3 sequence reads: CASSLEGTAEAFF. As DNA, the CDR3 is TGCGCCAGCAGTTTGGAGGGAACCGCTGAAGCTTTCTTT.

CDR3: CASSLYTGTEAFF. The CDR3 DNA reads TGTGCCAGCAGCTTATATACGGGGACTGAAGCTTTCTTT. The rearrangement uses TRBV7-9 and TRBJ1-1; D gene ambiguous. CDR1 SEHNR and CDR2 FQNEAQ come from the germline V gene (reference sequence). The V gene lost 2 bases and the J gene lost 5 bases, with 9 bases spanning the gap. This CDR3 has 13 amino acids.

The chain couples TRBV27 to TRBJ2-1; the match to TRBD1 covers 9 bases. Germline V CDR1 and CDR2: MNHEY, SMNVEV (reference sequence). V was pared by 6 bases and J by 6 bases, with 9 bases of the junction left unmatched. The CDR3 is 15 residues long. The CDR3 here is CASRPGTGLTNEQFF. Written as DNA, the CDR3 is TGTGCCAGCAGGCCCGGGACAGGGTTGACCAATGAGCAGTTCTTC.

Regarding this clone: The sample contains more than one DNA sequence encoding this CDR3. The chain recombines TRBV30 with TRBJ1-5; D unresolved. CDR1 is GTSNPN, CDR2 SVGIG, per germline (reference sequence). Trimming took off 2 bases at V and 0 bases at J, with 5 bases between the two ends. The CDR3 totals 13 residues. The chain's CDR3 is CAWSQDSNQPQHF. The CDR3 DNA reads TGTGCCTGGAGTCAAGATAGCAATCAGCCCCAGCATTTT.

The rearrangement links TRBV2 to TRBJ1-5, with D possibly being TRBD1 (6 bases). The germline V and J ends were trimmed by 7 bases and 7 bases, with 17 bases remaining between them. Germline loops: CDR1 SNHLY, CDR2 FYNNEI. The CDR3 totals 14 residues. As DNA, the CDR3 is TGTGCCAGCAAATGGGAGGGGGATCGCCAGCCCCAGCATTTT. It is translated as CASKWEGDRQPQHF.

This chain connects TRBV5-4 to TRBJ1-2, with TRBD1 matching 7 bases. The CDR3 length is 17 residues. Looked up from germline, CDR1 is SGHNT and CDR2 is YYREEE (reference sequence). V lost 4 bases and J lost 0; bases outside the gene matches: 12. In DNA form, the CDR3 reads TGTGCCAGCAGCACATCGGGACAGTTAAGCCCTAACTATGGCTACACCTTC. It specifies CASSTSGQLSPNYGYTF. Looking up the rest from reference TRBV5-4 and TRBJ1-2 gives the full variable domain: ETGVTQSPTHLIKTRGQQVTLRCSSQSGHNTVSWYQQALGQGPQFIFQYYREEENGRGNFPPRFSGLQFPNYSSELNVNALELDDSALYLCASSTSGQLSPNYGYTFGSGTRLTVV.

The DNA for the CDR3 is TGTGCCATCAGTGAAGAGAGATACGAGCAGTACTTC. Its translation is CAISEERYEQYF. The chain combines TRBV10-3 with TRBJ2-7; D call uncertain. The CDR3 loop spans 12 amino acids. Deletions cut 3 bases from V and 4 bases from J, with 7 bases between. CDR1 ENHRY and CDR2 SYGVKD come from the germline V gene.

The chain links TRBV4-1 to TRBJ2-1, with 8 bases identical to TRBD1. Germline loops: CDR1 MGHRA, CDR2 YSYEKL. V shed 3 bases and J 1 base; nucleotides not matched to a gene: 14. This CDR3 comprises 19 residues. DNA of the CDR3: TGCGCCAGCAGCCATGACCTCGGACAGGGCCCCCGTTCCTACAATGAGCAGTTCTTC. Its protein product is CASSHDLGQGPRSYNEQFF.

The chain uses TRBV30 and TRBJ1-1, with D hard to call. Trimming stripped 7 bases from V and 4 bases from J, with 16 bases between. Per germline, CDR1 GTSNPN and CDR2 SVGIG (reference sequence). The CDR3 has 13 amino acids. CDR3 sequence (DNA): TGTGCCTTAACTCCAGGTGGCACCACTGAAGCTTTCTTT. Amino acid sequence: CALTPGGTTEAFF. The entire variable domain, with the rest obtained from reference TRBV30 and TRBJ1-1, is as follows: SQTIHQWPATLVQPVGSPLSLECTVEGTSNPNLYWYRQAAGRGLQLLFYSVGIGQISSEVPQNLSASRPQDRQFILSSKKLLLSDSGFYLCALTPGGTTEAFFGQGTRLTVV.

This chain links TRBV25-1 with TRBJ1-3; unclear D gene. The V end lost 4 bases, the J end lost 3 bases, and 10 bases lay between the germline ends. CDR1 and CDR2 (germline): MGHDK, SYGVNS. CDR3 length: 14 residues. The CDR3 coding sequence is TGTGCCAGCAGTGTGGACCTCGGTGGAAACACCATATATTTT. This gives the protein CASSVDLGGNTIYF.

V and J are TRBV5-8 and TRBJ1-4; possible D gene TRBD1, 6 bases. Germline V gene lookup returns CDR1 SGHTS and CDR2 YDEGEE. The V end lost 0 bases, the J end lost 2 bases, and 17 bases lay between the germline ends. The CDR3 spans 18 residues. CDR3 nucleotide sequence: TGTGCCAGCAGCTTGGTTTTGGGCAGGGGTTGGACTAATGAAAAACTGTTTTTT. It translates to CASSLVLGRGWTNEKLFF.

This chain connects TRBV27 to TRBJ1-1; 8 bases agree with TRBD1. This CDR3 region has 13 residues. Trimming cost V 3 bases and J 8 bases; bases outside gene matches: 5. In germline, CDR1 is MNHEY, CDR2 SMNVEV (reference sequence). The CDR3 reads CASSFTSGGEAFF. Written as DNA, the CDR3 is TGTGCCAGCAGTTTCACGTCAGGGGGCGAAGCTTTCTTT.

V is TRBV25-1 and J is TRBJ1-2, with a weak D call TRBD1 (6 bases). Deletions cut 3 bases from V and 2 bases from J, with 10 bases between. The CDR3 sequence is 14 residues long. Per the germline V gene, CDR1 is MGHDK and CDR2 is SYGVNS. CDR3 loop: CASSDWTENYGYTF. The CDR3 coding sequence is TGTGCCAGCAGTGATTGGACAGAGAACTATGGCTACACCTTC.

The chain links TRBV19 to TRBJ2-2, with D perhaps being TRBD1 or TRBD2 (5 bases each). V was clipped by 7 bases and J by 1 base, with 13 bases between them. This CDR3 spans 15 amino acids. Looked up from germline, CDR1 is LNHDA and CDR2 is SQIVND (reference sequence). CDR3 DNA: TGTGCCAGTATCGATCGGGGCCGGAACACCGGGGAGCTGTTTTTT. Translating it yields CASIDRGRNTGELFF.

V gene TRBV4-1 combines with J gene TRBJ2-1, with TRBD2 matching over 8 bases. CDR1 is MGHRA, CDR2 YSYEKL, per germline. With 3 bases clipped from V and 5 bases from J, the junction kept 18 bases outside the gene matches. The CDR3 totals 19 residues. In nucleotides, the CDR3 is TGCGCCAGCAGCCAGGACGGGGGGGCGTACGGCCAATCCCACAATGAGCAGTTCTTC. Protein: CASSQDGGAYGQSHNEQFF.

The chain combines TRBV4-1 with TRBJ1-2; D call uncertain. Trimming took 1 base from V and 4 from J, leaving 13 bases between them. The CDR3 sequence is 15 residues long. The V gene's germline CDR1 is MGHRA and CDR2 YSYEKL. This chain's CDR3 is CASSQGGRGGYGYTF. CDR3 coding DNA: TGCGCCAGCAGCCAAGGCGGGAGAGGCGGCTATGGCTACACCTTC.

This clone appeared once. This sample includes further DNA sequences coding for the same CDR3. J is TRBJ1-6 and V is TRBV3-1 (or the pseudogene TRBV3-2), with 8 bases fitting TRBD1. Germline V gene sequence: CDR1 LGHDT, CDR2 YNNKEL (reference sequence). The J segment lost 5 bases and the V segment lost 3 bases, leaving 0 bases of the junction unmatched. The CDR3 has 14 amino acids. The CDR3 region is CASSQGQDNSPLHF. In DNA, the CDR3 is TGTGCCAGCAGCCAGGGACAGGATAATTCACCCCTCCACTTT.

The rearrangement joins TRBV19 to TRBJ1-1; 7 positions agree with TRBD1. The CDR3 has 15 amino acids. Unmatched junction bases numbered 9, after V lost 6 bases and J lost 2 bases. In germline, CDR1 is LNHDA, CDR2 SQIVND (reference sequence). The CDR3 reads CASRSGGQINTEAFF. The CDR3 DNA sequence: TGTGCCAGTAGATCGGGGGGACAGATAAACACTGAAGCTTTCTTT.

The rearrangement uses TRBV25-1 and TRBJ1-6; D remains unclear. The germline V gene encodes CDR1 MGHDK and CDR2 SYGVNS. The CDR3 is made up of 15 amino acids. V lost 2 bases, J lost 7 bases, and 12 bases lay in between. The CDR3 sequence: CASSEGWVGNSPLHF. CDR3 coding DNA: TGTGCCAGCAGTGAAGGGTGGGTAGGCAATTCACCCCTCCACTTT.

The rearrangement joins TRBV20-1 to TRBJ1-1; D call uncertain. The length of the CDR3 is 14 residues. V lost 3 bases, J lost 5 bases, and 16 bases lay in between. CDR1 DFQATT and CDR2 SNEGSKA come from the germline V gene (reference sequence). The CDR3 here is CSASSDVAGTEAFF. In nucleotides, the CDR3 is TGCAGTGCTAGTAGCGATGTTGCCGGAACTGAAGCTTTCTTT.